A single sample is the source of the 12 T cell receptor beta chains below, sequenced in a study of shared clonotypes between healthy human individuals. Clones were read by immunoSEQ multiplex PCR, and TCRdb kept only the in-frame ones, dropping some. The table has 2 million to 2.5 million clones, approximately 90% seen once; the top ten hold 0.3% to 0.4%. The sample taken for sequencing was naive CD4+ T cells from PBMCs. Regarding subset: CD45RA+ positively selected. These receptors all stem from a man between 18 and 35 years old in good health. Some clones in this sample may be carry-over from other donors' samples.

This sequence joins TRBV11-3 and TRBJ2-7; 8 bases fit TRBD1. Germline CDR1 reads SGHNT; CDR2 reads YENEEA. The V segment lost 5 bases and the J segment 2 bases; nucleotides outside the gene matches: 8. This CDR3 contains 15 residues. Here the CDR3 reads CASSASGGPAYEQYF. Here the CDR3 DNA reads TGTGCCAGCAGCGCCTCAGGGGGCCCAGCCTACGAGCAGTACTTC.

This chain uses TRBV6-1 with TRBJ1-5, with 9 bases identical to TRBD1. Losses at the gene ends were 6 bases for V and 4 bases for J; bases not matched to a gene: 7. The CDR3 consists of 15 residues. The germline gives CDR1 MNHNS, CDR2 SASEGT. The CDR3 is CASSFTGTGNQPQHF. The CDR3 coding sequence is TGTGCCAGCAGCTTCACCGGGACAGGGAATCAGCCCCAGCATTTT.

This clone was seen just once. The chain links TRBV9 to TRBJ1-1, with a possible D match to TRBD1 (6 bases). V lost 4 bases and J lost 5, with 18 bases in between. This CDR3 region has 15 residues. Germline V gene lookup returns CDR1 SGDLS and CDR2 YYNGEE. The CDR3 is CASSPRSGEDTEAFF. DNA of the CDR3: TGTGCCAGCAGCCCCCGTTCAGGGGAGGATACTGAAGCTTTCTTT.

The chain is built from TRBV29-1 and TRBJ1-1; D remains unclear. The CDR3 sequence is 13 residues long. Per germline, CDR1 SQVTM and CDR2 ANQGSEA. Trimming removed 0 bases at V and 12 bases at J, with 17 bases between. The CDR3 is CSVEDPPSPFPFF. The CDR3 region has the DNA TGCAGCGTTGAAGATCCGCCAAGTCCCTTTCCTTTCTTT.

This clone has only one observation. The V gene is TRBV28, the J gene TRBJ1-3; D perhaps matches TRBD1 (5 bases). CDR3 length: 16 residues. The V gene lost 0 bases and the J gene lost 1 base, with 10 bases spanning the gap. Germline CDR1 is MDHEN and CDR2 is SYDVKM. The CDR3 loop reads CASSLWGPNSGNTIYF. The CDR3 DNA reads as TGTGCCAGCAGTTTATGGGGGCCTAATTCTGGAAACACCATATATTTT.

The rearrangement joins TRBV6-1 to TRBJ1-2; 9 nucleotides align to TRBD1. This CDR3 is 15 amino acids long. Trimming took 4 bases from V and 3 from J; bases not matched to a gene: 6. The germline V gene encodes CDR1 MNHNS and CDR2 SASEGT. CDR3 in DNA: TGTGCCAGCAGTGCCCAGGGACAGGGAGACTATGGCTACACCTTC. Its translation is CASSAQGQGDYGYTF.

This clone was seen just once. The rearrangement links TRBV18 to TRBJ2-7; D remains unclear. Germline CDR1 and CDR2: KGHSH and LQKENI. The CDR3 runs 15 residues. With 2 bases removed from V and 0 bases from J, the gap between germline ends came to 11 bases. CDR3 coding DNA: TGTGCCAGCTCACCATACAGTAAAGCCTCCTACGAGCAGTACTTC. Translated, it gives CASSPYSKASYEQYF.

The chain joins TRBV18 to TRBJ2-2; weak D call: TRBD1 (6 bases). Germline-derived CDR1 and CDR2 are KGHSH and LQKENI. There are 15 residues in the CDR3. The ends were cut back, 3 bases at V and 5 bases at J, with 13 bases in the middle. DNA of the CDR3: TGTGCCAGCTCACCCACCGTACAGGGAACCGGGGAGCTGTTTTTT. Its translation: CASSPTVQGTGELFF.

The chain joins TRBV28 to TRBJ2-7; 9 bases fit TRBD1. Germline assignment: CDR1 MDHEN and CDR2 SYDVKM. The CDR3 extends over 15 amino acids. With V trimmed by 2 bases and J by 6 bases, 8 bases remained unmatched. The DNA for the CDR3 is TGTGCCAGCAGTTTAAGGGACAGGGCCTTTAGCGAGCAGTACTTC. Translated, it gives CASSLRDRAFSEQYF.

The V and J genes are TRBV7-2 and TRBJ1-1; unclear D gene. The germline V gene has CDR1 SGHTA and CDR2 FQGNSA. The CDR3 spans 11 residues. Trimming removed 1 base from V and 13 bases from J, with 10 bases in between. CDR3 protein: CASSLVGLGFF. For the CDR3, the DNA is TGTGCCAGCAGCTTAGTCGGCTTGGGTTTCTTT.

The chain links TRBV18 to TRBJ1-3, with D possibly TRBD1 on 6 matching bases. Germline loops: CDR1 KGHSH, CDR2 LQKENI. V was trimmed by 2 bases and J by 0 bases, leaving 11 bases between them. The CDR3 extends over 16 amino acids. The CDR3 DNA reads as TGTGCCAGCTCACCATCGGGGGCAAGCTCTGGAAACACCATATATTTT. Protein product: CASSPSGASSGNTIYF.

V usage is TRBV9 and J usage is TRBJ1-1, with 7 nucleotides matching TRBD1. V lost 0 bases, J lost 8 bases, and 7 bases stayed unmatched. This CDR3 comprises 14 residues. Germline V gene sequence: CDR1 SGDLS, CDR2 YYNGEE. The DNA of the CDR3 is TGTGCCAGCAGCGTAGACGGGACAGCTACCGAAGCTTTCTTT. Its protein product is CASSVDGTATEAFF. The whole variable domain, filled in from reference TRBV9 and TRBJ1-1, reads DSGVTQTPKHLITATGQRVTLRCSPRSGDLSVYWYQQSLDQGLQFLIQYYNGEERAKGNILERFSAQQFPDLHSELNLSSLELGDSALYFCASSVDGTATEAFFGQGTRLTVV.